This T cell receptor (beta chain) was found in a study of identical twins. Template switching added a universal primer site, and cDNA bore unique molecular identifiers. From the 5' RACE reads, TCRdb called clonotypes with MiXCR, one entry per CDR3 protein. The sample comprises 450,000 or so distinct CDR3 sequences, 13% to 15% of which are singletons, and approximately 0.52% rests with the top ten. This clonotype was counted ten times or more. Its cognate antigen is unknown. The study's findings and limits: Excess sharing by twins proved weaker in beta out-of-frame sequences. High-abundance cord blood beta clonotypes had fewer insertions; memory repertoires showed none. Not following the same donors, the study drew its conclusions from cross-sectional statistical analysis.

This CDR3 has 14 residues. Germline CDR1 reads SGDLS; CDR2 reads YYNGEE. Between the trimmed V and J ends, which lost 4 bases and 0 bases, there was a span of 7 bases. These sequences were also reported in another study, on yellow fever vaccine responses in identical twins.

The receptor comes from a young woman in good health. This rearrangement joins TRBV9 to TRBJ2-2; no clear D gene. The source material was CD4+ T cells sorted from blood. The CDR3 is CASSLRSNTGELFF. In nucleotides, the CDR3 is TGTGCCAGCAGCTTGCGATCGAACACCGGGGAGCTGTTTTTT.